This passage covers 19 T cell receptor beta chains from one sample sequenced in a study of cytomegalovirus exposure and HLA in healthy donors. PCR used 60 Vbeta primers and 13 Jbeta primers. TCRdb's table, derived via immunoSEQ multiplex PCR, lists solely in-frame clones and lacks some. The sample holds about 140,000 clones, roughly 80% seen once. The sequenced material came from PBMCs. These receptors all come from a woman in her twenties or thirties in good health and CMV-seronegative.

The CDR3, as DNA: TGTGCCAGCAGTGAATGGGGACAGGGGCAGTCACCCCTCCACTTT. Its translation is CASSEWGQGQSPLHF. This chain uses TRBV2 with TRBJ1-6, with 10 bases that match TRBD1. Germline assignment: CDR1 SNHLY and CDR2 FYNNEI. Trimming cost V 2 bases and J 10 bases; bases outside gene matches: 5. The CDR3 consists of 15 residues.

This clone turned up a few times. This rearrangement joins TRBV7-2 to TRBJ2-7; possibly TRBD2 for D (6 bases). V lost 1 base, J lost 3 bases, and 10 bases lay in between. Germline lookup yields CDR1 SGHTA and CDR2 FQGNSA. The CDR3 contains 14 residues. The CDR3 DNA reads TGTGCCAGCAGCTTAGGGCCGGGACTCTACGAGCAGTACTTC. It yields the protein CASSLGPGLYEQYF.

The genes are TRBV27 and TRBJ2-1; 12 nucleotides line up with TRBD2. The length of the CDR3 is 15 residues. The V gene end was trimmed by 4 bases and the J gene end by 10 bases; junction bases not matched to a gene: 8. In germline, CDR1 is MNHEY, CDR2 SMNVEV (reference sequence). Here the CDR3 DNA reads TGTGCCAGCAGTTCAAGACTAGCGGGGGACACCGAGCAGTTCTTC. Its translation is CASSSRLAGDTEQFF.

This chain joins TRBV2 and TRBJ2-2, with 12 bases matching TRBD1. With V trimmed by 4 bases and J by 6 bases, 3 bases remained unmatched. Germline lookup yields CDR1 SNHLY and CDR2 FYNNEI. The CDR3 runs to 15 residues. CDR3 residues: CASSGDRGRAGELFF. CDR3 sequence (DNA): TGTGCCAGCAGTGGGGACAGGGGGCGGGCCGGGGAGCTGTTTTTT.

For the CDR3, the DNA is TGTGCCAGCAGATACGACAGGGGTGGCAATCAGCCCCAGCATTTT. Amino acids: CASRYDRGGNQPQHF. The chain is built from TRBV28 and TRBJ1-5; TRBD1 matches 8 bases. This CDR3 spans 15 amino acids. The junction had 6 bases not matched to a gene; V was cut back by 6 bases and J by 2 bases. Germline-derived CDR1 and CDR2 are MDHEN and SYDVKM.

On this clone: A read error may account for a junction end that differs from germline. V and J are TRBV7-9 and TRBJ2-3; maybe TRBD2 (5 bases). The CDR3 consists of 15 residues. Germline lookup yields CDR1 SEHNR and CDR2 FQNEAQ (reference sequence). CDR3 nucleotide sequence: TGTTCCAGCAGCACCTTTACGGGGTACACAGATACGCAGTATTTT. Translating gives CSSSTFTGYTDTQYF.

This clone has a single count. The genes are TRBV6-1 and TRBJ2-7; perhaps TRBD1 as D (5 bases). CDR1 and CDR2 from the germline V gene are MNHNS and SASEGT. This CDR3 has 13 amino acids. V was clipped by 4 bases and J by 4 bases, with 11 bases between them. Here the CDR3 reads CASSATGYYEQYF. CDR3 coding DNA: TGTGCCAGCAGTGCCACAGGATATTACGAGCAGTACTTC.

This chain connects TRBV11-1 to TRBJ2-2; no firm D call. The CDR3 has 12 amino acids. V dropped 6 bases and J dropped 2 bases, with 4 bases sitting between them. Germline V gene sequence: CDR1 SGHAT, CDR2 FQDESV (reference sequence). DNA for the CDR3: TGTGCCAGCAGGGCCAACACCGGGGAGCTGTTTTTT. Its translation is CASRANTGELFF.

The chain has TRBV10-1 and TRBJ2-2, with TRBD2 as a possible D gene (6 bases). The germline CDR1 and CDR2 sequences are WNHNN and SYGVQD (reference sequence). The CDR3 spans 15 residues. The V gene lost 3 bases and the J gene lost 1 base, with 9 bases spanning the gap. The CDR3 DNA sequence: TGCGCCAGCAGTGATGGAGGGCTGAACACCGGGGAGCTGTTTTTT. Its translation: CASSDGGLNTGELFF.

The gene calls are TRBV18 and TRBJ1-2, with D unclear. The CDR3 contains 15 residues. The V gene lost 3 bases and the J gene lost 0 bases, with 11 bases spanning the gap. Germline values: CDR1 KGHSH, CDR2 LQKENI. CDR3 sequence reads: CASSPGRGTNYGYTF. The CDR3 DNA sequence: TGTGCCAGCTCACCCGGTAGAGGGACTAACTATGGCTACACCTTC. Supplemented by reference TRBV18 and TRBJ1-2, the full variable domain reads NAGVMQNPRHLVRRRGQEARLRCSPMKGHSHVYWYRQLPEEGLKFMVYLQKENIIDESGMPKERFSAEFPKEGPSILRIQQVVRGDSAAYFCASSPGRGTNYGYTFGSGTRLTVV.

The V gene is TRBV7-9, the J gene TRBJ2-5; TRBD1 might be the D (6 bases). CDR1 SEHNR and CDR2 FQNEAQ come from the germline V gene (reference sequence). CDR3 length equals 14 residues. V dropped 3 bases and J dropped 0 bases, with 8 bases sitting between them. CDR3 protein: CASSFRGHQETQYF. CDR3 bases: TGTGCCAGCAGCTTCAGGGGCCACCAAGAGACCCAGTACTTC.

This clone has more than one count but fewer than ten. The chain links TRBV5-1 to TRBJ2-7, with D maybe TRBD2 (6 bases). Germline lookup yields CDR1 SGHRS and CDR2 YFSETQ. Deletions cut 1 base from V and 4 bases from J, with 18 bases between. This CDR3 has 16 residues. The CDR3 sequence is CASSLSPGLQFYEQYF. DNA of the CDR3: TGCGCCAGCAGCTTGTCGCCGGGACTTCAATTTTACGAGCAGTACTTC.

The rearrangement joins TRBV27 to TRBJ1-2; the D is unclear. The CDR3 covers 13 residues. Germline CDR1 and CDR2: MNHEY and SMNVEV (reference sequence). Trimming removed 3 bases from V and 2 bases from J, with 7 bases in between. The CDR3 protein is CASSLFQNYGYTF. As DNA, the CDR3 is TGTGCCAGCAGTTTGTTCCAGAACTATGGCTACACCTTC.

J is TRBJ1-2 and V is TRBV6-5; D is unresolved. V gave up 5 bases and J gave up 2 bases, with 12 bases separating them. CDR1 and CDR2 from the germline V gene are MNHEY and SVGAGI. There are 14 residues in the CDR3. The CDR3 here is CASSPSGGNYGYTF. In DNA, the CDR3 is TGTGCCAGCAGTCCGTCGGGCGGGAACTATGGCTACACCTTC.

CDR3 nucleotide sequence: TGTGCCAGCAGCCCCGGGACAGGCTTGAATGAAAAACTGTTTTTT. Its protein product is CASSPGTGLNEKLFF. This chain joins TRBV5-5 and TRBJ1-4, with 8 bases aligning to TRBD1. The V gene end was trimmed by 4 bases and the J gene end by 5 bases; junction bases not matched to a gene: 7. Germline CDR1 and CDR2: SGHKS and YYEKEE (reference sequence). CDR3 length equals 15 residues. The full variable domain, in which reference TRBV5-5 and TRBJ1-4 provide the parts outside the CDR3, is DAGVTQSPTHLIKTRGQQVTLRCSPISGHKSVSWYQQVLGQGPQFIFQYYEKEERGRGNFPDRFSARQFPNYSSELNVNALLLGDSALYLCASSPGTGLNEKLFFGSGTQLSVL.

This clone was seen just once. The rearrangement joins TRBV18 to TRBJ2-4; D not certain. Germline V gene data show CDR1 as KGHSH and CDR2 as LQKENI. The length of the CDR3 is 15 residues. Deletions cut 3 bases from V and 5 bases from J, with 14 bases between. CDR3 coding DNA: TGTGCCAGCTCACCGCCTCCCCTGGCCCAAAACATTCAGTACTTC. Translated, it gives CASSPPPLAQNIQYF.

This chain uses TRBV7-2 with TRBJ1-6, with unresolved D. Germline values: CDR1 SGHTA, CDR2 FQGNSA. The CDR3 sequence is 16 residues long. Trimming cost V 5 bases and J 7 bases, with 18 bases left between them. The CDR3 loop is CASSLPGRRRNSPLHF. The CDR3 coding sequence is TGTGCCAGCAGCCTCCCCGGACGCAGGAGGAATTCACCCCTCCACTTT.

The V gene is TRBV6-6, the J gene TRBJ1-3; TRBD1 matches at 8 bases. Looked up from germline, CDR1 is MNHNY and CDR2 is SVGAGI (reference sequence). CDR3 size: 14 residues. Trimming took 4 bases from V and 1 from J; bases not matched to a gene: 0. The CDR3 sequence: CASSWTGSGNTIYF. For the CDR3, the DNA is TGTGCCAGCAGTTGGACAGGGTCTGGAAACACCATATATTTT.

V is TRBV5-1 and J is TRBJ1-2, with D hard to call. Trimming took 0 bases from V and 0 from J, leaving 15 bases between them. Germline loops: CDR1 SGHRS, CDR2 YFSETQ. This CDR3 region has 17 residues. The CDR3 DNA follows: TGCGCCAGCAGCTTGGACATCGATCCGGGTGCTAACTATGGCTACACCTTC. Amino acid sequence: CASSLDIDPGANYGYTF.